This TCR beta chain was identified during a study of shared clonotypes between healthy human individuals. The study's findings and limits: Against clonotypes common to all four donors, non-shared ones had lower generation probabilities.

Original handling: ImmunoSEQ output lacked quality scores and full-length reads, limiting matched filtering. Repertoires were generated with immunoSEQ multiplex PCR, while TCRdb's copy carries only in-frame clones and drops some. From that table come the V and J calls and clone size; the DNA was used to work out D and trimming. Found here are about 680,000 clones, about 90% of them singletons; the top ten hold about 24%. As concerns this clone: Its antigen is still unknown.

Naive CD8 cells lacked CD45RO and underwent positive selection for CCR7, leaving out terminally differentiated effector memory CD45RA+ cells. Germline CDR1 reads KGHSH; CDR2 reads LQKENI. CDR3 length: 15 amino acids. V shed 3 bases and J shed 0 bases, with 6 bases lying between them. Sequencing input: naive CD8+ T cells sorted from blood. J is TRBJ2-6 and V is TRBV18, with D unresolved. The receptor comes from a man between 25 and 39 years old in good health. CDR3 DNA: TGTGCCAGCTCACCCGACAACTCTGGGGCCAACGTCCTGACTTTC. Amino acid sequence: CASSPDNSGANVLTF.